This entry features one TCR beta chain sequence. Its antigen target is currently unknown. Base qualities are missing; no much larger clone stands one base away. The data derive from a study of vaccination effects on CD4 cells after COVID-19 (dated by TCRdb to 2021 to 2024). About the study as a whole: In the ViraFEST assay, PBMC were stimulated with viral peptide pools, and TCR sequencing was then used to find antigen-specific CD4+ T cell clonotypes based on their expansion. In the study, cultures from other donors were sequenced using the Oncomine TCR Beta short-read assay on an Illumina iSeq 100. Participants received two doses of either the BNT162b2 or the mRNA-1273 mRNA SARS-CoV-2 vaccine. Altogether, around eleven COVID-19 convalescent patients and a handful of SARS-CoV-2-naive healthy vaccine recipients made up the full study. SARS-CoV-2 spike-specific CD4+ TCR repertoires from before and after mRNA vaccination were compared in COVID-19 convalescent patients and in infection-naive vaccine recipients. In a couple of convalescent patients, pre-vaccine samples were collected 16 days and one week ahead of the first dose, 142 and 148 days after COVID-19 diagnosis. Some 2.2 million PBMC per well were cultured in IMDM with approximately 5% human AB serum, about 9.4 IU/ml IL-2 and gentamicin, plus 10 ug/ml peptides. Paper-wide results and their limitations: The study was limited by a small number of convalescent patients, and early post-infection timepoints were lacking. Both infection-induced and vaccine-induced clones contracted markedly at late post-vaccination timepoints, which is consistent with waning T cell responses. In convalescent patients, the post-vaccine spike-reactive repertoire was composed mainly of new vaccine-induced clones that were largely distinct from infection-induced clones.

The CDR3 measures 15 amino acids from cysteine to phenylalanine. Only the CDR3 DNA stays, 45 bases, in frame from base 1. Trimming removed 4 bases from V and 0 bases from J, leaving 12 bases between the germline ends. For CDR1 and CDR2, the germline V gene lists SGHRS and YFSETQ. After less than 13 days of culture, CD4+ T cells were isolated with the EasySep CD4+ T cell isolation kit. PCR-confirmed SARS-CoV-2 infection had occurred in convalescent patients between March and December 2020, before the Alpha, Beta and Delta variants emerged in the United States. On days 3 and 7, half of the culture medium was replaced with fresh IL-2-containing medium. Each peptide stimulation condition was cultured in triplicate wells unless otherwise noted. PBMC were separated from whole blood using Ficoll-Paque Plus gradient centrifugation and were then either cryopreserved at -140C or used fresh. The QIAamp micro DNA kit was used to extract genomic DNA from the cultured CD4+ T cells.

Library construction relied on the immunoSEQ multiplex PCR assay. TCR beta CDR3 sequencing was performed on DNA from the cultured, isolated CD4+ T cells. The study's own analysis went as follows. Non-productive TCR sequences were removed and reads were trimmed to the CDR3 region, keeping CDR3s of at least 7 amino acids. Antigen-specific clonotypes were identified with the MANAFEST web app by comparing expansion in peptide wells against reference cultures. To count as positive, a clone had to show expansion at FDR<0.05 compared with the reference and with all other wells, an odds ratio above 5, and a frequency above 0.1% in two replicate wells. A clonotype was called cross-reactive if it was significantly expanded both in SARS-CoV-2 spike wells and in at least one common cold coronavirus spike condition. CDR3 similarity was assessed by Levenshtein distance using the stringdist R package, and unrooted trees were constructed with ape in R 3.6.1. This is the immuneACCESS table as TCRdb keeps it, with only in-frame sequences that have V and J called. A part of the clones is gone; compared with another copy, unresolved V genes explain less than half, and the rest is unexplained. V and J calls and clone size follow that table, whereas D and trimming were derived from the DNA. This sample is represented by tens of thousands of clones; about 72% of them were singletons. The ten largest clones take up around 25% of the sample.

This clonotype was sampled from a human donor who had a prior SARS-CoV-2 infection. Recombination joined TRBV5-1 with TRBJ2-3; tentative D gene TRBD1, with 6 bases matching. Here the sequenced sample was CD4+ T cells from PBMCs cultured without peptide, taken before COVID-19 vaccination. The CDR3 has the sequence CASSGQPTSTDTQYF. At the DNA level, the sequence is TGCGCCAGCAGCGGACAGCCCACTAGCACAGATACGCAGTATTTT.